These 20 T cell receptor beta chains came from one sample sequenced in a study of T-cell memory formation after mild COVID-19. TCRdb ran MiXCR on the 5' RACE reads and lists one entry per CDR3 protein. The sample holds about 400,000 distinct CDR3 sequences, approximately 15% seen once. Sequenced sample: PBMCs or a T cell subset sorted from them (not recorded which). Receptors were obtained from a man younger than 35 who had mild COVID-19 (a few samples of this study predate the infection). Cell type and time point are not known.

This chain connects TRBV7-2 to TRBJ1-5; TRBD1 aligns across 11 bases. The CDR3 covers 15 residues. Trimming removed 5 bases from V and 5 bases from J; junction bases left unmatched: 5. Per germline, CDR1 SGHTA and CDR2 FQGNSA. CDR3 sequence: CASSERDRGYQPQHF. The CDR3 DNA follows: TGTGCCAGCAGCGAGCGGGACAGGGGGTATCAGCCCCAGCATTTT. The full variable domain, rest sourced from reference TRBV7-2 and TRBJ1-5, is GAGVSQSPSNKVTEKGKDVELRCDPISGHTALYWYRQSLGQGLEFLIYFQGNSAPDKSGLPSDRFSAERTGGSVSTLTIQRTQQEDSAVYLCASSERDRGYQPQHFGDGTRLSIL.

This chain links TRBV12-3 or TRBV12-4 with TRBJ2-3, with D possibly called TRBD1 or TRBD2 (5 bases each). V lost 6 bases, J lost 2 bases, and 15 bases lay in between. The CDR3 sequence is 15 residues long. CDR3 sequence: CASRRDGSNTDTQYF. The CDR3 DNA follows: TGTGCCAGCAGGAGGGACGGCTCAAACACAGATACGCAGTATTTT.

The V call is TRBV14, the J call TRBJ1-2; unclear D gene. V was clipped by 0 bases and J by 5 bases, with 13 bases between them. The CDR3 has 15 residues. Germline V gene lookup returns CDR1 SGHDN and CDR2 FVKESK. CDR3 region: CASSQDLQPTYGYTF. The CDR3 DNA is TGTGCCAGCAGCCAAGATCTGCAGCCTACATATGGCTACACCTTC.

The chain carries TRBV10-3 and TRBJ2-7; D could derive from TRBD1 or TRBD2 (5 bases each). Trimming shortened V by 10 bases and J by 4 bases, and 17 bases separated the two germline ends. Germline V gives CDR1 ENHRY, CDR2 SYGVKD. The CDR3 has 13 amino acids. CDR3 in amino acids: CATDRGSLYEQYV. The CDR3 coding sequence is TGTGCCACCGATCGGGGCAGCCTTTACGAGCAGTACGTC.

The chain carries TRBV4-1 and TRBJ1-2, with no clear D. The CDR3 consists of 15 residues. V was pared by 4 bases and J by 4 bases, with 16 bases between. Germline-derived CDR1 and CDR2 are MGHRA and YSYEKL. DNA for the CDR3: TGCGCCAGCAGCCTAGACATGAGTGGCTTCTATGGCTACACCTTC. This encodes CASSLDMSGFYGYTF.

The CDR3 reads CAPQGHNQPQHF. The CDR3, as DNA: TGTGCCCCACAGGGCCACAATCAGCCCCAGCATTTT. J is TRBJ1-5 and V is TRBV5-3, with TRBD1 as a possible D gene (6 bases). TRBV5-3 is an open reading frame whose function is uncertain. This CDR3 region has 12 residues. V was cut by 10 bases and J by 3 bases, with 11 bases left in between.

This clonotype was found many times. J is TRBJ1-1 and V is TRBV7-9; 7 bases line up with TRBD1. Trimming took 3 bases from V and 8 from J; bases not matched to a gene: 6. This CDR3 comprises 13 residues. Per the germline V gene, CDR1 is SEHNR and CDR2 is FQNEAQ (reference sequence). CDR3 DNA sequence: TGTGCCAGCAGCTTTACCGAGGGGGCGGAAGCTTTCTTT. Encoded protein: CASSFTEGAEAFF.

This clonotype was recorded a few times. The rearrangement uses TRBV7-2 and TRBJ2-5; no definite D call. V gave up 8 bases and J gave up 14 bases, with 9 bases separating them. The CDR3 totals 8 residues. Per the germline V gene, CDR1 is SGHTA and CDR2 is FQGNSA. The CDR3 nucleotides read TGTGCCAGCCCCTTACCCTACTTC. This gives the protein CASPLPYF.

Many counts were recorded for this clonotype. The chain couples TRBV20-1 to TRBJ2-5; 7 positions agree with TRBD2. Trimming took 6 bases from V and 3 from J; bases not matched to a gene: 7. Germline values: CDR1 DFQATT, CDR2 SNEGSKA (reference sequence). CDR3 length: 13 residues. Written as DNA, the CDR3 is TGCAGTGCCGTATCGGGGGGAAAAGAGACCCAGTACTTC. Its protein product is CSAVSGGKETQYF.

A word on this clonotype: The junction departs from germline at one end; a sequencing error may be responsible. The J gene is TRBJ1-5, the V gene TRBV10-3; D call uncertain. This CDR3 has 13 residues. Germline V lookup: CDR1 ENHRY, CDR2 SYGVKD. CDR3 protein: CDISDGLHQPQHF. As DNA, the CDR3 is TGTGACATCAGTGACGGACTACATCAGCCCCAGCATTTT.

This clonotype appeared a few times. V gene TRBV6-5 combines with J gene TRBJ2-5; D gene unclear. Germline CDR1 is MNHEY and CDR2 is SVGAGI. Between the trimmed V and J ends, which lost 0 bases and 0 bases, there was a span of 5 bases. The CDR3 consists of 14 residues. The CDR3 loop is CASSYSLYQETQYF. CDR3 nucleotides: TGTGCCAGCAGTTACTCCCTGTACCAAGAGACCCAGTACTTC.

This clonotype was detected a few times. CDR3 nucleotide sequence: TGCGCCAGCAGCGTAGGACAGGGGGCGAGGACTGAAGCTTTCTTT. Translation gives CASSVGQGARTEAFF. The chain has TRBV5-1 and TRBJ1-1, with TRBD1 matching 11 bases. The junction had 7 bases not matched to a gene; V was cut back by 4 bases and J by 5 bases. This CDR3 contains 15 residues. The V gene's germline CDR1 is SGHRS and CDR2 YFSETQ. Filled out from reference TRBV5-1 and TRBJ1-1, the complete variable domain reads KAGVTQTPRYLIKTRGQQVTLSCSPISGHRSVSWYQQTPGQGLQFLFEYFSETQRNKGNFPGRFSGRQFSNSRSEMNVSTLELGDSALYLCASSVGQGARTEAFFGQGTRLTVV.

This clonotype showed up just a few times. V usage is TRBV6-2 or TRBV6-3 and J usage is TRBJ1-6, with D unclear. Germline values: CDR1 MNHEY, CDR2 SVGEGT. V lost 0 bases to trimming and J lost 10 bases, with 7 bases between them. The CDR3 extends over 13 amino acids. The CDR3 region has the DNA TGTGCCAGCAGTTACTCAGAGGAGTCACCCCTCCACTTT. Its translation is CASSYSEESPLHF.

A word on this clonotype: With a much larger clone just one base away, this may be a read error. The chain couples TRBV6-5 to TRBJ2-1; D possibly corresponds to TRBD1 (5 bases). Germline values: CDR1 MNHEY, CDR2 SVGAGI. The CDR3 loop spans 12 amino acids. Trimming removed 5 bases from V and 3 bases from J, with 5 bases in between. CDR3 region: CASSGHYNEQFF. CDR3 nucleotides: TGTGCCAGCAGTGGACACTACAATGAGCAGTTCTTC.

This clonotype has a handful of counts. J is TRBJ2-7 and V is TRBV11-2; 9 bases line up with TRBD2. There are 16 residues in the CDR3. The germline V gene has CDR1 SGHAT and CDR2 FQNNGV. Trimming removed 4 bases from V and 7 bases from J; junction bases left unmatched: 14. CDR3 coding DNA: TGTGCCAGCAGCTCCCTCGTGGAGCGGGGGGCCCTGGAGCAGTACTTC. Translated, it gives CASSSLVERGALEQYF.

This clonotype was observed a handful of times. V usage is TRBV3-2 and J usage is TRBJ1-1. TRBV3-2 is tagged as a pseudogene. CDR3 size: 12 residues. The CDR3 reads CASSQDGTEAFF. The CDR3 DNA reads as TGTGCCAGCAGCCAAGATGGCACTGAAGCTTTCTTT.

This clonotype has just a few counts. The rearrangement uses TRBV5-1 and TRBJ2-2, with 8 nucleotides matching TRBD1. J gave up 7 bases and V 4 bases, and 15 bases lay outside the gene matches. The V gene's germline CDR1 is SGHRS and CDR2 YFSETQ. This CDR3 has 17 amino acids. The CDR3 bases are TGCGCCAGCAGCAAAACCACCTCCAACAGGGGGGACGGGGAGCTGTTTTTT. It yields the protein CASSKTTSNRGDGELFF.

The V gene is TRBV11-1, the J gene TRBJ2-5; D is ambiguous. V was pared by 5 bases and J by 1 base, with 8 bases between. CDR3 length: 13 residues. CDR1 and CDR2 (germline): SGHAT, FQDESV (reference sequence). CDR3 coding DNA: TGTGCCAGCAGCGACCTAATCCAAGAGACCCAGTACTTC. It is translated as CASSDLIQETQYF.

The rearrangement links TRBV6-1 to TRBJ2-5; no clear D. Germline V gene lookup returns CDR1 MNHNS and CDR2 SASEGT. With 0 bases removed from V and 7 bases from J, the gap between germline ends came to 9 bases. The CDR3 has 13 residues. CDR3 coding DNA: TGTGCCAGCAGTGAAGCGGGGTATATGACCCAGTACTTC. The encoded protein is CASSEAGYMTQYF.

The J gene is TRBJ2-2, the V gene TRBV6-5; unclear D gene. The CDR3 is made up of 13 amino acids. V lost 0 bases to trimming and J lost 7 bases, with 6 bases between them. The germline V gene encodes CDR1 MNHEY and CDR2 SVGAGI. The CDR3: CASSYSDGGELFF. The CDR3 DNA reads TGTGCCAGCAGTTACTCGGACGGCGGGGAGCTGTTTTTT.